This record looks at one T cell receptor (beta chain) sequence and its context. Its antigen is undetermined. These data originate in a study of OX40 agonist ivuxolimab in advanced cancers. At the level of the study: Cancers in dose escalation were hepatocellular, melanoma, renal cell and head and neck. One patient with hepatocellular carcinoma and two with cutaneous melanoma, three in all, had partial responses. Study-wide results and limits: Those patients achieving a partial response at 0.1-3.0 mg/kg showed among the lowest clonal expansion.

Samples of blood were obtained at baseline, on cycle 4 day 1, and on cycle 7 day 1. This CDR3 region has 16 residues. With 4 bases removed from V and 0 bases from J, the gap between germline ends came to 13 bases. Germline assignment: CDR1 SGHRS and CDR2 YFSETQ. Assay: immunoSEQ multiplex PCR; the TCRdb copy retains only in-frame clones and omits some. The repertoire holds 90,000 to 120,000 clones, with around 93% as singletons. The specimen was CD4+ or CD8+ T cells sorted from blood, collected in a trial of the OX40 agonist ivuxolimab. This sequence originates from an adult with an advanced solid tumor such as melanoma, head and neck, liver or kidney cancer. This rearrangement joins TRBV5-1 to TRBJ1-4, with no clear D. The CDR3 DNA reads TGCGCCAGCAGCACCGGCCACACCGCAACTAATGAAAAACTGTTTTTT. This translates into CASSTGHTATNEKLFF.